This T cell receptor (beta chain) was recovered during a study of breast tumors, draining lymph nodes, adjacent tissues listed by TCRdb under 2016. For context, the study as a whole: In breast cancer patients, the study compared the TCR beta repertoires of tumor, adjacent nontumor tissue and axillary lymph nodes. In human breast cancer, the study set out to evaluate how tumor, surrounding tissue and draining lymph node repertoires relate to one another and whether T cells may move between these sites.

A note on this clonotype: The clone's antigen remains unknown. One junction end disagrees with the germline gene, perhaps due to a read error.

Sequencing was carried out with an Illumina HiSeq 2000. Multiplex PCR amplification was used to build the TCR beta chain libraries. High-throughput sequencing was used to analyze the amplified TCR beta chain products. Using fastp at Q25 and MiXCR, TCRdb reprocessed the public reads and kept productive beta chains. Rows merge per CDR3 protein into single entries with the most common DNA and genes. The sample table records tens of thousands of distinct CDR3 sequences; roughly 41% of these occur just once. 10% to 13% of the sample lies in the top ten. Broad study findings and their caveats: Tumor and nontumor tissue repertoires were significantly more similar in luminal-like than in basal-like breast cancer. T-cell repertoire diversity in tumors was found to be lower than in lymph nodes but higher than in nontumor tissue, and preferential V and J gene usage was observed. Rather than being directly demonstrated, the conclusion that tumor T cells originate in lymph nodes was presented as consistent with a hypothesis. The data were considered consistent with most tumor T cells being derived from the lymph node and subsequently expanding within tumor tissue.

The clonotype comes from a female donor with breast cancer. Some clones in this sample may be carry-over from other donors' samples. Sequences were obtained from breast tumor tissue.

The sequenced DNA is TGTGCCAGCGGCCGCCGGGGGGGGAGGAATGAGCGGTTCTTC. Its protein reads: CASGRRGGRNERFF. The rearranged segments are TRBV7-6 and TRBJ2-1; 8 central nucleotides agree with TRBD2. Sequences SGHVS (CDR1) and FNYEAQ (CDR2) are obtained from the germline V gene. Including cysteine and phenylalanine, the CDR3 has 14 amino acids. Here the CDR3 DNA is all that survives: 42 bases in frame from base 1.